The 25 T cell receptor beta chains listed next were all sequenced from one sample in a study of STAT5B mutations in CD4+ large granular lymphocyte leukemia. Sequencing was performed with immunoSEQ multiplex PCR; in TCRdb, only in-frame clones are kept and a portion is missing. The sample contains 30,000 to 40,000 clones, approximately 89% of which appear only once. Sequenced: CD4+ T cells from blood buffy coats. Source of these receptors: a human donor in good health.

This clone appeared a single time. The chain couples TRBV11-2 to TRBJ2-5; D might be TRBD2 (6 bases). Germline values: CDR1 SGHAT, CDR2 FQNNGV. The CDR3 runs to 14 residues. V was shortened by 5 bases and J by 1 base, with 11 bases between the two germline ends. CDR3 sequence: CASSTSSAQETQYF. DNA of the CDR3: TGTGCCAGCAGCACCTCTAGCGCCCAAGAGACCCAGTACTTC.

The rearrangement joins TRBV7-2 to TRBJ2-3, with D perhaps matching TRBD2 (5 bases). V was trimmed by 5 bases and J by 0 bases, leaving 15 bases between them. This CDR3 contains 16 residues. The germline gives CDR1 SGHTA, CDR2 FQGNSA. The CDR3 DNA sequence: TGTGCCAGCAGCAGTTCCTCTAGCAGGAGCACAGATACGCAGTATTTT. Protein product: CASSSSSSRSTDTQYF. Full variable domain (remainder filled in from reference TRBV7-2 and TRBJ2-3): GAGVSQSPSNKVTEKGKDVELRCDPISGHTALYWYRQSLGQGLEFLIYFQGNSAPDKSGLPSDRFSAERTGGSVSTLTIQRTQQEDSAVYLCASSSSSSRSTDTQYFGPGTRLTVL.

The chain combines TRBV12-5 with TRBJ2-5, with TRBD2 identical over 14 bases. Germline V lookup: CDR1 LGHNT, CDR2 FRNRAP. The CDR3 spans 17 residues. The trim removed 2 bases at V and 5 bases at J, leaving 7 bases unmatched. The chain's CDR3 is CASGLKTSGGAIETQYF. The DNA of the CDR3 is TGTGCTAGTGGTTTGAAGACTAGCGGGGGGGCAATCGAGACCCAGTACTTC.

The chain joins TRBV12-5 to TRBJ2-5, with a possible D match to TRBD1 (5 bases). CDR1 and CDR2 from the germline V gene are LGHNT and FRNRAP. This CDR3 has 19 residues. V was trimmed by 3 bases and J by 5 bases, leaving 28 bases between them. CDR3 in DNA: TGTGCTAGTGGTTTAAAGAGAATGGTTAGACAGTTCGCGGAGGAGACCCAGTACTTC. It yields the protein CASGLKRMVRQFAEETQYF.

The chain is built from TRBV7-2 and TRBJ2-5; D possibly uses TRBD1 or TRBD2 (5 bases each). The V gene lost 5 bases and the J gene lost 5 bases, with 15 bases spanning the gap. The CDR3 runs to 14 residues. Germline CDR1 SGHTA, CDR2 FQGNSA. In nucleotides, the CDR3 is TGTGCCAGCAGCCCCCAGAGGGGCACGGAGACCCAGTACTTC. Translating gives CASSPQRGTETQYF.

This sequence joins TRBV11-2 and TRBJ2-7; D not resolved. CDR1 is SGHAT, CDR2 FQNNGV, per germline. The CDR3 has 12 residues. V gave up 5 bases and J gave up 5 bases, with 10 bases separating them. The CDR3 loop reads CASSGVWDEQYF. The CDR3 DNA is TGTGCCAGCAGCGGAGTTTGGGACGAGCAGTACTTC.

The chain combines TRBV19 with TRBJ1-3, with D possibly being TRBD1 (5 bases). The CDR3 spans 17 residues. Germline assignment: CDR1 LNHDA and CDR2 SQIVND (reference sequence). V was shortened by 9 bases and J by 0 bases, with 21 bases between the two germline ends. The CDR3: CASRKGPGRSSGNTIYF. DNA of the CDR3: TGTGCCAGCCGCAAAGGGCCGGGGCGATCCTCTGGAAACACCATATATTTT. Together with reference TRBV19 and TRBJ1-3, the CDR3 gives the full variable domain: DGGITQSPKYLFRKEGQNVTLSCEQNLNHDAMYWYRQDPGQGLRLIYYSQIVNDFQKGDIAEGYSVSREKKESFPLTVTSAQKNPTAFYLCASRKGPGRSSGNTIYFGEGSWLTVV.

V gene TRBV19 combines with J gene TRBJ2-4, with D possibly TRBD1 on 6 matching bases. Germline CDR1 LNHDA, CDR2 SQIVND (reference sequence). This CDR3 has 14 amino acids. Trimming cost V 6 bases and J 0 bases, with 9 bases left between them. DNA for the CDR3: TGTGCCAGTAGAGACAGGTTAGCCAAAAACATTCAGTACTTC. Translation gives CASRDRLAKNIQYF.

V and J are TRBV7-9 and TRBJ1-5, with a tentative D call TRBD1 (6 bases). The V gene's germline CDR1 is SEHNR and CDR2 FQNEAQ (reference sequence). V was clipped by 1 base and J by 2 bases, with 15 bases between them. The CDR3 is 17 residues long. CDR3 DNA: TGTGCCAGCAGCTTAGATGTAAGGGGGGTAGGCAATCAGCCCCAGCATTTT. Its protein is CASSLDVRGVGNQPQHF.

The chain links TRBV9 to TRBJ1-4; D perhaps matches TRBD1 (5 bases). V was shortened by 3 bases and J by 7 bases, with 13 bases between the two germline ends. The V gene's germline CDR1 is SGDLS and CDR2 YYNGEE. The CDR3 is 14 residues long. The CDR3 protein is CASSAFDRFEKLFF. The CDR3 nucleotides are TGTGCCAGCAGCGCATTCGACAGATTTGAAAAACTGTTTTTT.

V gene TRBV7-9 combines with J gene TRBJ2-7, with 7 bases that match TRBD2. Germline-derived CDR1 and CDR2 are SEHNR and FQNEAQ (reference sequence). CDR3 size: 12 residues. V gave up 3 bases and J gave up 7 bases; unmatched junction bases: 3. The CDR3 sequence is CASSLGSGEQYF. CDR3 bases: TGTGCCAGCAGCTTGGGTAGCGGGGAGCAGTACTTC.

The chain recombines TRBV5-1 with TRBJ2-7; possibly TRBD2 for D (5 bases). V shed 2 bases and J shed 2 bases, with 14 bases lying between them. This CDR3 is built from 15 residues. Germline V gene sequence: CDR1 SGHRS, CDR2 YFSETQ. This CDR3 reads CASSLLGNPAYEQYF. The CDR3 region has the DNA TGCGCCAGCAGCTTACTAGGGAACCCCGCCTACGAGCAGTACTTC.

This clone is a singleton in its sample. The chain links TRBV11-3 to TRBJ2-1; 9 bases fit TRBD2. With 1 base clipped from V and 1 base from J, the junction kept 14 bases outside the gene matches. The germline V gene has CDR1 SGHNT and CDR2 YENEEA. The CDR3 extends over 20 amino acids. The CDR3 DNA reads TGTGCCAGCAGCTTAGGGGGCTGGTTAGCGGGAGAGGAGTCCTACAATGAGCAGTTCTTC. Residues: CASSLGGWLAGEESYNEQFF.

The chain joins TRBV7-6 to TRBJ2-5; D call uncertain. From germline, CDR1 is SGHVS and CDR2 FNYEAQ. CDR3 length: 12 amino acids. The V and J ends lost 1 base and 5 bases respectively, with 5 bases between them. The chain's CDR3 is CASSLVLETQYF. Here the CDR3 DNA reads TGTGCCAGCAGCTTAGTTTTGGAGACCCAGTACTTC.

The genes are TRBV5-1 and TRBJ1-4; tentative D call: TRBD1 (6 bases). V was pared by 4 bases and J by 4 bases, with 11 bases between. The CDR3 spans 14 residues. The germline V gene has CDR1 SGHRS and CDR2 YFSETQ. CDR3 protein: CASSHGQINEKLFF. DNA for the CDR3: TGCGCCAGCAGCCACGGACAGATTAATGAAAAACTGTTTTTT.

V gene TRBV28 combines with J gene TRBJ2-7; perhaps D is TRBD1 or TRBD2 (6 bases each). This CDR3 has 14 residues. Germline V CDR1 and CDR2: MDHEN, SYDVKM. Trimming removed 5 bases at V and 5 bases at J, with 16 bases between. In DNA, the CDR3 is TGTGCCAGCAGTCCACAGGGAGGCCCCCACGAGCAGTACTTC. Translated, it gives CASSPQGGPHEQYF.

The J gene is TRBJ2-7, the V gene TRBV7-2, with 8 bases matching TRBD2. J was trimmed by 4 bases and V by 7 bases; bases with no gene match: 15. Germline V lookup: CDR1 SGHTA, CDR2 FQGNSA. This CDR3 has 16 amino acids. In nucleotides, the CDR3 is TGTGCCAGCACCGCGCGCGGGGGGCCGGGGGGGTACGAGCAGTACTTC. As protein: CASTARGGPGGYEQYF.

The J gene is TRBJ2-3, the V gene TRBV19, with D perhaps matching TRBD1 (6 bases). Germline CDR1 is LNHDA and CDR2 is SQIVND (reference sequence). The CDR3 is 14 amino acids. Trimming took off 7 bases at V and 2 bases at J, with 13 bases between the two ends. Here the CDR3 reads CASTQDRATDTQYF. Written as DNA, the CDR3 is TGTGCCAGTACCCAGGACAGAGCCACAGATACGCAGTATTTT. The full variable domain, completed using reference TRBV19 and TRBJ2-3, is DGGITQSPKYLFRKEGQNVTLSCEQNLNHDAMYWYRQDPGQGLRLIYYSQIVNDFQKGDIAEGYSVSREKKESFPLTVTSAQKNPTAFYLCASTQDRATDTQYFGPGTRLTVL.

The V call is TRBV27, the J call TRBJ1-1; D remains ambiguous. Looked up from germline, CDR1 is MNHEY and CDR2 is SMNVEV (reference sequence). CDR3 size: 15 residues. With 0 bases removed from V and 3 bases from J, the gap between germline ends came to 11 bases. CDR3 nucleotides: TGTGCCAGCAGTTTATCGACGCGGGTTTACACTGAAGCTTTCTTT. It is translated as CASSLSTRVYTEAFF.

This chain connects TRBV2 to TRBJ1-2; possible D gene TRBD1, 5 bases. Trimming took 11 bases from V and 4 from J, leaving 14 bases between them. CDR3 size: 12 residues. CDR1 SNHLY and CDR2 FYNNEI come from the germline V gene. DNA of the CDR3: TGTGCCTCCAGGGACTCGGCCTATGGCTACACCTTC. Protein sequence: CASRDSAYGYTF.

V and J are TRBV7-8 and TRBJ1-3, with D unresolved. The CDR3 runs to 14 residues. Germline CDR1 reads SGHVS; CDR2 reads FQNEAQ. Trimming removed 7 bases at V and 4 bases at J, with 14 bases between. The CDR3 sequence is CASNRGSHGNTIYF. The CDR3 coding sequence is TGTGCCAGCAACCGAGGCAGTCACGGAAACACCATATATTTT.

The chain couples TRBV4-2 to TRBJ1-1, with 8 bases that match TRBD1. Per germline, CDR1 LGHNA and CDR2 YNFKEQ. Unmatched junction bases numbered 9, after V lost 1 base and J lost 2 bases. The CDR3 runs 17 residues. The CDR3 loop is CASSQAGGTGINTEAFF. The CDR3 DNA follows: TGTGCCAGCAGCCAAGCAGGGGGCACCGGAATCAACACTGAAGCTTTCTTT.

V gene TRBV5-1 combines with J gene TRBJ1-5, with D perhaps matching TRBD1 (5 bases). CDR3 length equals 15 residues. The V gene's germline CDR1 is SGHRS and CDR2 YFSETQ. Trimming removed 4 bases at V and 2 bases at J, with 13 bases between. The CDR3 nucleotides read TGCGCCAGCAGCCCGGACATCCTTGGCAATCAGCCCCAGCATTTT. It codes for CASSPDILGNQPQHF.

This sequence joins TRBV11-3 and TRBJ2-5; possible D gene TRBD2, 7 bases. V lost 4 bases and J lost 4, with 22 bases in between. Germline values: CDR1 SGHNT, CDR2 YENEEA. This CDR3 contains 17 residues. In DNA, the CDR3 is TGTGCCAGCAGCTCCCCTGGGGGCGGGAGAGGACGAGAGACCCAGTACTTC. Translated: CASSSPGGGRGRETQYF. The full variable domain, in which reference TRBV11-3 and TRBJ2-5 provide the parts outside the CDR3, is EAGVVQSPRYKIIEKKQPVAFWCNPISGHNTLYWYLQNLGQGPELLIRYENEEAVDDSQLPKDRFSAERLKGVDSTLKIQPAELGDSAVYLCASSSPGGGRGRETQYFGPGTRLLVL.

The rearrangement joins TRBV4-1 to TRBJ2-3; D is perhaps TRBD1 (5 bases). V gave up 0 bases and J gave up 7 bases, with 11 bases separating them. CDR3 length: 14 residues. Germline loops: CDR1 MGHRA, CDR2 YSYEKL. The CDR3 reads CASSQEVQGNTQYF. DNA for the CDR3: TGCGCCAGCAGCCAAGAGGTGCAGGGAAATACGCAGTATTTT.